This TCR beta chain appears in the sequencing data of a study of blood T cell repertoires in COVID-19 (TCRdb year 2020). General notes on the study: Samples covering the acute and convalescent phases of COVID-19 were provided by collaborators in the United States, Italy and Spain. Samples came from the ongoing ImmuneRACE study (first 160 participants) plus 1,254 subjects from 6 global collaborators. Subjects who had been exposed to COVID-19, were actively infected with it, or had recovered from it provided the deeply sampled blood TCRbeta repertoires that made up the dataset. The repertoires were released in a freely available public database meant as a resource for research on the immune response to SARS-CoV-2. The prospective study material was composed of cDNA or gDNA derived from T cells, B-cell-depleted T cells, or PBMCs. HLA class I and class II types, where available, came from metadata supplied by the sample provider rather than from assay-based typing. Nearly every sample came with metadata listing a de-identified subject ID, COVID-19 status, age in years and sex.

TCRbeta CDR3 regions were amplified from genomic DNA by means of the immunoSEQ Assay, a bias-controlled multiplex PCR. In the original analysis: Nucleated cell counts per sample were estimated from amplification of reference gene primers within the assay. To quantify the absolute abundance of each unique TCRbeta CDR3 rearrangement, sequence reads were collapsed and filtered. For each sample, productive Simpson clonality was calculated by taking the square root of Simpson's diversity index across productive rearrangements. The source is immuneACCESS, and TCRdb retained only in-frame sequences with V and J called. Part of the clones is not carried over; for the studies checked, unresolved V genes explain less than half of this, and the remainder is unexplained. That table gives V, J and clone size, and the DNA gave D and trimming. The sample has about 400,000 clones on record, roughly 87% of them singletons. The top ten clonotypes cover more than 2% of the sample.

Participants in the prospective study were aged about 18 to 95 years, lived in over 20 United States geographic areas, and enrolled through a virtual design. To assign participants to cohorts, the prospective study relied on clinical history that participants themselves reported in a screening survey and a study questionnaire. In the prospective study, mobile phlebotomists collected whole blood, serum and a nasopharyngeal or oropharyngeal swab from each participant. Prospective study participants could optionally give additional blood draws and questionnaires over an approximately two-month period. Before DNA extraction, blood samples from the prospective study were shipped at room temperature or frozen. For this clone: Its antigen is unknown. Base quality data are lacking; no much larger clone is found one base away.

The germline V gene supplies CDR1 SGHVS and CDR2 FQNEAQ. The junction shows trimming of 6 bases on V and 5 bases on J, and the gene matches do not reach 20 bases of it. There are 18 amino acids in the CDR3, from cysteine to phenylalanine inclusive. Here the CDR3 DNA is all that survives: 54 bases in frame from base 1. Beyond this particular receptor, the publication reports: The quantity of clinical and demographic metadata differed by source and by participant and was supplied without curation.

The chain is encoded by TRBV7-8 joined to TRBJ1-1, with 8 middle bases fitting TRBD1. The TCR comes from a woman between 40 and 50 years old with acute COVID-19. Input material: PBMCs or T cells enriched from blood (not recorded which). The sequenced DNA is TGTGCCAGCAGTATACGACGCGGACAGGGAATCGGATGGACTGAAGCTTTCTTT. It specifies CASSIRRGQGIGWTEAFF.